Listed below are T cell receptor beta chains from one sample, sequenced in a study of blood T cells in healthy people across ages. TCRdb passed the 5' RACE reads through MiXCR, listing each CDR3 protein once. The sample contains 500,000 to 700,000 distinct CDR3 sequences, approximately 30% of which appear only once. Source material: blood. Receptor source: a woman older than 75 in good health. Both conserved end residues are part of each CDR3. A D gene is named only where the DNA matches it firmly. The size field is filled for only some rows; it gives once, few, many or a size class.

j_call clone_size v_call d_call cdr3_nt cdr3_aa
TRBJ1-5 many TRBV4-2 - TGTGCCAGCAGCCAAGAGTCAGGGTTAAGCAATCAGCCCCAGCATTTT CASSQESGLSNQPQHF
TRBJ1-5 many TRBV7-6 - TGTGCCAGCAGCTTAGCCTCGGTCCGCAATCAGCCCCAGCATTTT CASSLASVRNQPQHF
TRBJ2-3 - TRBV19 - TGTGCCAGTAGTAAGGGCAGGGGAACGGGGACAGATACGCAGTATTTT CASSKGRGTGTDTQYF
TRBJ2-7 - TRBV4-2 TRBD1 TGTGCCAGCGGCCAAGGACAGGGGGCGCAAGAGATCCAGTACTTC CASGQGQGAQEIQYF
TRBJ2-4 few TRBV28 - TGTGCCAGCAACTCCCTAGGGGGGGGACAGTACTTC CASNSLGGGQYF
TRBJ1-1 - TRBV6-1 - TGTGCCAGCAGGGACGGATCGTTGAGTACTGAAGCTTTCTTT CASRDGSLSTEAFF
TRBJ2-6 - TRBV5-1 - TGCACCAGCAGCTTTACTGGGGCCGACGTCCTGACTTTC CTSSFTGADVLTF
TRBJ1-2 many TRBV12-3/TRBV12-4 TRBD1 TGTGCCAGCAGTCTTTACGACAGGGGAAACTATGGCTACACCTTC CASSLYDRGNYGYTF
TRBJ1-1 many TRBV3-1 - TGTGCCAGCAGTAAGACTCTACAGGGAACTGAAGCTTTCTTT CASSKTLQGTEAFF
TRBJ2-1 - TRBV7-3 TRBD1 TGTGCCAGCAGCTTACAGGGGGCAGATTACAATGAGCAGTTCTTC CASSLQGADYNEQFF
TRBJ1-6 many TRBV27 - TGTGCCAGCAGTAGTTCTCTAGCGGGGAACTCCTATAATTCACCCCTCCACTTT CASSSSLAGNSYNSPLHF
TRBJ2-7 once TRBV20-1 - TGCAGTGCTAGAGGAGAAGGGTCTTCCTACGAGCAGTACTTC CSARGEGSSYEQYF
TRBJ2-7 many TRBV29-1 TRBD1 TGCAGCGCCCGCCGACAGGGGCACTACGAGCAGTACTTC CSARRQGHYEQYF
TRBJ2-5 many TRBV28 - TGTGCCAGCAGGGACATCTCCGGATGGGAGACCCAGTACTTC CASRDISGWETQYF
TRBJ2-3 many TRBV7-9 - TGTGCCAGCAGCCTAGATTACGGGGGAGATACGCAGTATTTT CASSLDYGGDTQYF
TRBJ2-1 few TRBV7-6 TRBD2 TGTGCCAGCTCCGGGACTAGCGGGGGGGCTGTTAATGAGCAGTTCTTC CASSGTSGGAVNEQFF
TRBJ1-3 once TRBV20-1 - TGCAGTGCTAGAGATTGGGCCCCAGGGTCGGGAAACACCATATATTTT CSARDWAPGSGNTIYF
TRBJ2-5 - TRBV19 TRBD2 TGTGCCAGTAGTATGCCTAGCGGGGGGGCAGAGACCCAGTACTTC CASSMPSGGAETQYF
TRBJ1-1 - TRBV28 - TGTGCCAGCAGCCTCAGACTCGAGAACACTGAAGCTTTCTTT CASSLRLENTEAFF
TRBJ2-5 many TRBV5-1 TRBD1 TGCGCCAGCAGCTTGGGGGACAGGGAAACGCAAGAGACCCAGTACTTC CASSLGDRETQETQYF
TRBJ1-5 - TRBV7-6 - TGTGCCAGCAGCCTAGGGTTAACTGGTCAGCCCCAGCATTTT CASSLGLTGQPQHF
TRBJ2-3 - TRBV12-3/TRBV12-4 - TGTGCCAGCAGCCTTCGGACAGTGGGAGCAGATACGCAGTATTTT CASSLRTVGADTQYF
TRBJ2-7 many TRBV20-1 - TGCAGTGCCGCTCCCTCCTCCTACGAGCAGTACTTC CSAAPSSYEQYF
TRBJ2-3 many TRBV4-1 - TGCGCCAGCAGCCAACGGATGATCACAGATACGCAGTATTTT CASSQRMITDTQYF
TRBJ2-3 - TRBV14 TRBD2 TGTGCCAGCAGCCAAGACTGGACTAGCTCTGCAGATACGCAGTATTTT CASSQDWTSSADTQYF
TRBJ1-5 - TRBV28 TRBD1 TGTGCCAGCAGTTCAATAAACAGGGGTGGCAATCAGCCCCAGCATTTT CASSSINRGGNQPQHF
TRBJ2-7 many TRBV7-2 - TGTGCCAGCAGCTTAGCGGGTCAGCCCTACTACGAGCAGTACTTC CASSLAGQPYYEQYF
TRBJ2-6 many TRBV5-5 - TGTGCCAGCAGCTTGACGGGGGGGGCCAACGTCCTGACTTTC CASSLTGGANVLTF
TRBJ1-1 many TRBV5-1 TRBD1 TGCGCCAGCAGCGCTGACAGGGGCGGCTACACTGAAGCTTTCTTT CASSADRGGYTEAFF
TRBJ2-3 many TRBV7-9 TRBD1 TGTGCCAGCAGGCCAGGGGGCCTTGGCACAGATACGCAGTATTTT CASRPGGLGTDTQYF
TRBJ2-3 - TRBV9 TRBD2 TGTGCCGGTAGCCCTTATAGCGGGGGGGCAGATACGCAGTATTTT CAGSPYSGGADTQYF
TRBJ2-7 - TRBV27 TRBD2 TGCACCAGCAGTTTATCCCCTCCGGAGAAAGCGGGGGGATACGAGCAGTACTTC CTSSLSPPEKAGGYEQYF
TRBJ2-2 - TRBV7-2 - TGTGCCAGCAGCTTAGATAGGGACCCCACCGGGGAGCTGTTTTTT CASSLDRDPTGELFF
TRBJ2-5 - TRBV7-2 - TGTGCCAGCAGCTTTGACCTAGGACTACAAGAGACCCAGTACTTC CASSFDLGLQETQYF
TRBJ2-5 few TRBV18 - TGTGCCAGCTCACCGCGGACAACCCAACCCCAAGAGACCCAGTACTTC CASSPRTTQPQETQYF
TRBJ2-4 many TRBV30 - TGTGCCTGGAATCGGGGGAACATTCAGTACTTC CAWNRGNIQYF
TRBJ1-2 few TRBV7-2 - TGTGCCAGCAGCCCTGGGACTGAGTATGGCTACACCTTC CASSPGTEYGYTF
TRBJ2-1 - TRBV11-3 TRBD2 TGTGCCAGCAGCTTAGACAGCGGGGACTACAATGAGCAGTTCTTC CASSLDSGDYNEQFF
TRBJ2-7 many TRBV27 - TGTGCCAGCAGTTTATCGTGGTCGAGTCAGGGACTCTACGAGCAGTACTTC CASSLSWSSQGLYEQYF
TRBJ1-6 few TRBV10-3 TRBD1 TGTGCCACCCAGGGGGCTGGGAATTCACCCCTCCACTTT CATQGAGNSPLHF
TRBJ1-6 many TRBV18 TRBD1 TGTGCCAGCAGCCGGGACAGGGGTTATTCACCCCTCCACTTT CASSRDRGYSPLHF
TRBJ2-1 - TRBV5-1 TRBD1 TGCGCCAGCAGCTCCGGGACAGGGGAGATGGATGAGCAGTTCTTC CASSSGTGEMDEQFF
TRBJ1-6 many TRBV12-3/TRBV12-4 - TGTGCCAGCAGTTTAAATAATTCACCCCTCCACTTT CASSLNNSPLHF
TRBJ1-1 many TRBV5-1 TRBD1 TGCGCCAGCAGCGGGACAGGGTTCAGGAACACTGAAGCTTTCTTT CASSGTGFRNTEAFF
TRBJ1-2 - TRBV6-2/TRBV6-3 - TGTGCCAGCAGTTACCGGTCTGGGTCGGGCTACACCTTC CASSYRSGSGYTF
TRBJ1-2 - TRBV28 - TGTGCCAGCAGTTCTTTGACGCCCCCCGGCTATGGCTACACCTTC CASSSLTPPGYGYTF
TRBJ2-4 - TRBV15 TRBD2 TGTGCCACCAGCAGAGGTAGCGGGGCGGGTTCTGAGCAGTACTTC CATSRGSGAGSEQYF
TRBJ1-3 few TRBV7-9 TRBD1 TGTGCCAGCAGCTCCACAGGGGAGGCGAAGAACACCATATATTTT CASSSTGEAKNTIYF
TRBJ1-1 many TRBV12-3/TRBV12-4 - TGTGCCAGCTGTAAAACAGGAGAGTACACTGAAGCTTTCTTT CASCKTGEYTEAFF